The clone carrying this T cell receptor beta chain was observed at least ten times. Germline loops: CDR1 KGHDR, CDR2 SFDVKD. This CDR3 contains 12 residues. V was shortened by 9 bases and J by 4 bases, with 8 bases between the two germline ends. The data are from a study of T-cell memory formation after mild COVID-19. Overall study context: In these data, TCR clusters were largely donor specific.

TCRdb re-called the 5' RACE reads with MiXCR, one entry per CDR3 protein. The repertoire holds 350,000 to 500,000 distinct CDR3 sequences, with roughly 18% as singletons. This sequence originates from a man between 18 and 35 years old who had mild COVID-19 (a few samples of this study predate the infection). Cell type and time point are not known. The rearrangement uses TRBV24-1 and TRBJ2-2, with D perhaps matching TRBD1 (5 bases). The specimen sequenced was PBMCs or a T cell subset sorted from them (not recorded which). CDR3 protein: CATGASTGELFF. The CDR3, as DNA: TGTGCCACCGGGGCGAGCACCGGGGAGCTGTTTTTT.